This T cell receptor beta chain was retrieved from a study of shared clonotypes between healthy human individuals. The study's findings and limits: In having few donors, the study represented limited genetic and exposure-history diversity. Naive subsets generally exceeded memory subsets in estimated richness.

On this clone: Its matching antigen is unknown.

Sorted-subset replicate PCRs used approximately 190 ng of genomic DNA. This amount corresponded to about 30,000 T cell genomes. TCRdb keeps only in-frame clones here, not all; method: immunoSEQ multiplex PCR. The table includes approximately 1.1 million clones, around 78% detected once. Trimming took off 2 bases at V and 6 bases at J, with 10 bases between the two ends. The germline V gene has CDR1 MNHEY and CDR2 SVGAGI. The CDR3 extends over 13 amino acids. Sequenced sample: memory CD4+ T cells from PBMCs. Subset specified: CD45RA-negative fraction. The genes are TRBV6-5 and TRBJ1-1; D not certain. The source of this sequence is a man aged 18-30 years in good health. Some clones in this sample may be carry-over from other donors' samples. The CDR3 spells CASSYNRGAEAFF. The CDR3 nucleotides are TGTGCCAGCAGTTACAATCGGGGTGCTGAAGCTTTCTTT.